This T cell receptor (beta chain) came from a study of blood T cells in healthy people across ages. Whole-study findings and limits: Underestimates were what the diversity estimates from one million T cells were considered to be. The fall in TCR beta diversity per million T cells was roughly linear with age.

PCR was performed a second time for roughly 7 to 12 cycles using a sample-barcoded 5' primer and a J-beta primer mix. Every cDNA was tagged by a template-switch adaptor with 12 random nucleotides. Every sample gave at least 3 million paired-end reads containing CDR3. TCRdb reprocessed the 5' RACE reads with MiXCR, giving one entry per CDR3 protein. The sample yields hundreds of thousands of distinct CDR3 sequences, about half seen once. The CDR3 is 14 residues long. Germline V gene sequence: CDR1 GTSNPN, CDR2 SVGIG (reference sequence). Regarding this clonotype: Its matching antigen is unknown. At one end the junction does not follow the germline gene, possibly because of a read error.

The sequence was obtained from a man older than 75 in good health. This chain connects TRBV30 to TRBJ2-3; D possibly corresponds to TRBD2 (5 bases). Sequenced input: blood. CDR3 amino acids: CAWSVGSEGDAQYF. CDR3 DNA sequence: TGCGCCTGGAGTGTAGGGAGCGAAGGAGATGCGCAGTATTTT.